This T cell receptor (beta chain) is drawn from a study of blood T cell repertoires in COVID-19. Across the study: Sources were T cells, B-cell-depleted T cells, or PBMCs; the material itself was cDNA or gDNA.

In the authors' methods: Reference gene primer amplification yielded estimated nucleated cell counts. Clones were read by immunoSEQ multiplex PCR, and TCRdb kept only the in-frame ones, dropping some. That table is the source of V, J and clone size, and D and trimming were worked out from the DNA. The data hold about 380,000 clones, with approximately 90% observed a single time. The V gene's germline CDR1 is SGDLS and CDR2 YYNGEE. The CDR3 extends over 15 amino acids. The V end was cut by 0 bases, the J end by 2 bases, with 9 bases between. The chain couples TRBV9 to TRBJ2-1; possibly TRBD1 for D (6 bases). Sequencing was performed on PBMCs or T cells enriched from blood (not recorded which). The receptor comes from a woman aged 18-30 years who had recovered from COVID-19. CDR3 nucleotide sequence: TGTGCCAGCAGCGTAGCTAGGACAGCCTACAATGAGCAGTTCTTC. It specifies CASSVARTAYNEQFF.